This TCR beta chain was obtained from a study of long-term antiretroviral therapy in people with HIV. Study-level points and caveats: Across all time points, the repertoire was dominated by clones that expanded before ART. Transplant donor controls retained higher diversity, though diversity increased after ART.

This clone has a handful of counts. Its matching antigen is unknown. At survey level, the immunoSEQ assay was run in its v3.0 version. Assay: immunoSEQ multiplex PCR; the TCRdb copy retains only in-frame clones and omits some. The top ten hold 11% of the sample, which has about 14,000 clones, roughly 90% seen once. Per individual, the PBMC samples numbered at least one pre-ART and at least two post-ART. Samples held about 0.9-10 million cryopreserved PBMC before DNA extraction. The sequence derives from a man aged 35 to 55 with HIV. The sample consisted of unsorted PBMCs, taken 6.2 years after starting antiretroviral therapy.

The CDR3 region has the DNA TGTGCCAGCAGCTTGGGAGCGTCAAGCTCCTACAATGAGCAGTTCTTC. Its translation is CASSLGASSSYNEQFF. The V call is TRBV7-6, the J call TRBJ2-1; maybe TRBD2 (5 bases). In germline, CDR1 is SGHVS, CDR2 FNYEAQ. V shed 3 bases and J shed 0 bases, with 12 bases lying between them. The CDR3 covers 16 residues.